The TCR beta chain described here comes from a study of blood T cell repertoires in COVID-19. Study-level information: The analysed material was cDNA or gDNA that came from T cells, B-cell-depleted T cells, or PBMCs.

The table came from immunoSEQ multiplex PCR; TCRdb's copy has only in-frame clones and leaves some out. The repertoire has around 220,000 clones, 65% to 90% of them found once; the top ten carry about 4.8%. The trim removed 0 bases at V and 2 bases at J, leaving 10 bases unmatched. This CDR3 comprises 17 residues. Germline V gives CDR1 LGHNA, CDR2 YNFKEQ. The chain carries TRBV4-2 and TRBJ2-7; 7 bases agree with TRBD2. Sequencing was performed on peripheral blood. The TCR sequence derives from a man aged 45-65 years with acute or convalescent COVID-19. In DNA form, the CDR3 reads TGTGCCAGCAGCCAAGATACGCGACTAGCAGGAACCTACGAGCAGTACTTC. This gives the protein CASSQDTRLAGTYEQYF.